This T cell receptor (beta chain) is drawn from a study of cytomegalovirus exposure and HLA in healthy donors. The wider study: Findings of an earlier analysis included some 110 million unique TCR beta sequences from 180 million or so T cells.

CDR3 size: 16 residues. The germline V gene encodes CDR1 SGHNT and CDR2 YENEEA. V was pared by 1 base and J by 4 bases, with 7 bases of the junction left unmatched. A note on this clone: Its cognate antigen is unknown.

Study results and caveats: Later examination showed HLA-associated TCR beta chains had greater clonal expansion than equally common others. In terms of immune exposure information, only CMV serostatus was available. Accounts indicate the classifier identified cytomegalovirus status with strong specificity and sensitivity.

The PCR ran on 60 Vbeta and 13 Jbeta primers. Sequenced by immunoSEQ multiplex PCR; TCRdb stores in-frame clones only, minus some. The sample consists of just over 95,000 clones, around 73% of them appearing once. Sample: PBMCs. This receptor was obtained from a woman between 40 and 55 years old in good health and CMV-seropositive. V and J are TRBV11-3 and TRBJ2-5; 9 positions match TRBD2. CDR3 sequence (DNA): TGTGCCAGCAGCTTAGGTGCGGGAGGGCGGGGAGAGACCCAGTACTTC. Amino acid sequence: CASSLGAGGRGETQYF.